The clone carrying this T cell receptor beta chain has more than one count but fewer than ten. This CDR3 comprises 13 residues. CDR1 and CDR2 (germline): GTSNPN, SVGIG (reference sequence). V was shortened by 3 bases and J by 3 bases, with 10 bases between the two germline ends. Measured with immunoSEQ multiplex PCR; TCRdb has only the in-frame clones, and not every one. The table has hundreds of thousands of clones, about 89% seen once. The entry originates in a study of blood T cell repertoires in COVID-19. The J gene is TRBJ2-3, the V gene TRBV30; a possible D gene is TRBD2 (5 bases). This clonotype originated in a woman between 45 and 60 years old with COVID-19, enrolled during active disease. Sequencing was done on a sample of peripheral blood. CDR3 coding DNA: TGTGCCTGGAGACTCCCGGGAACAGATACGCAGTATTTT. Amino acids: CAWRLPGTDTQYF.